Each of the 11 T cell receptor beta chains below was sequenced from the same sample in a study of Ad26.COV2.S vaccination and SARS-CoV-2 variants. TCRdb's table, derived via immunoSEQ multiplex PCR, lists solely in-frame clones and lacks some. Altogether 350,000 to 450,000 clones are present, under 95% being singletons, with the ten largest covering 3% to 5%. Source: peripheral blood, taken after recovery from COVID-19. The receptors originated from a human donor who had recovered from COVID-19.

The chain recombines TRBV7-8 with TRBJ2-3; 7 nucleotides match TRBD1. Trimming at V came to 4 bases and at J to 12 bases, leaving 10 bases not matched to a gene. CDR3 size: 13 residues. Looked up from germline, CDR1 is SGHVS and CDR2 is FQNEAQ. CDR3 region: CASSSDRQGVQYF. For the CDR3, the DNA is TGTGCCAGCAGCTCAGATCGACAGGGAGTCCAGTATTTT.

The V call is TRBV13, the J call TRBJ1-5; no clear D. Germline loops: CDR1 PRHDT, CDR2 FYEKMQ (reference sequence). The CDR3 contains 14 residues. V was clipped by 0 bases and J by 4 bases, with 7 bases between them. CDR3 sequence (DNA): TGTGCCAGCAGCTTAGGGCCGATAAATCAGCCCCAGCATTTT. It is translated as CASSLGPINQPQHF.

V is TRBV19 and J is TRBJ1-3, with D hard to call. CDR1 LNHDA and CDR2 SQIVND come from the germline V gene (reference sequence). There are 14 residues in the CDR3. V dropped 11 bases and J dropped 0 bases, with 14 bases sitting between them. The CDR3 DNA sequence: TGTGCCTCGGGTGGGGTCATCTCTGGAAACACCATATATTTT. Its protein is CASGGVISGNTIYF.

CDR3 nucleotide sequence: TGTGCCAGTAGTGGCATCTATGGACAGGGAATACGACAGCCCCAGCATTTT. This translates into CASSGIYGQGIRQPQHF. The chain couples TRBV19 to TRBJ1-5, with 8 bases aligning to TRBD1. This CDR3 comprises 17 residues. V was pared by 5 bases and J by 7 bases, with 16 bases of the junction left unmatched. The germline V gene has CDR1 LNHDA and CDR2 SQIVND (reference sequence).

In DNA form, the CDR3 reads TGTGCCAGCAGTTACTCGATTGTCGGAAACACCATATATTTT. This sequence encodes CASSYSIVGNTIYF. This chain joins TRBV6-5 and TRBJ1-3; no firm D call. V was trimmed by 0 bases and J by 4 bases, leaving 7 bases between them. CDR1 is MNHEY and CDR2 is SVGAGI in the germline V gene. CDR3 size: 14 residues.

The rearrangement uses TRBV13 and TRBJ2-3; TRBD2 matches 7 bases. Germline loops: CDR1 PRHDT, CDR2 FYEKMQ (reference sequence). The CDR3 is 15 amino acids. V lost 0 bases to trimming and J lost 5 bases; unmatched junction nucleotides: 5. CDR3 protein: CASSLGSGAGDTQYF. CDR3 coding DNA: TGTGCCAGCAGCTTAGGAAGCGGGGCGGGAGATACGCAGTATTTT.

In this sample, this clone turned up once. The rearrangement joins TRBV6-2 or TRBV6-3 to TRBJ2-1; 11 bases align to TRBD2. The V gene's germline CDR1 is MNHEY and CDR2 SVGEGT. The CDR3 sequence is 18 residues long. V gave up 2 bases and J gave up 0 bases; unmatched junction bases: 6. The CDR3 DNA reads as TGTGCCAGCAGTTACCCGACTAGCGGGAAGAGCTCCTACAATGAGCAGTTCTTC. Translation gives CASSYPTSGKSSYNEQFF.

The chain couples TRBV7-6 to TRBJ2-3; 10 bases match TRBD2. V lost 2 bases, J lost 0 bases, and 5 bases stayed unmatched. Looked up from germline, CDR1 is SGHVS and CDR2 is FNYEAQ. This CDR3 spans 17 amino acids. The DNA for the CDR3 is TGTGCCAGCAGCTTATCAGCGGGGGGGATTAGCACAGATACGCAGTATTTT. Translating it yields CASSLSAGGISTDTQYF.

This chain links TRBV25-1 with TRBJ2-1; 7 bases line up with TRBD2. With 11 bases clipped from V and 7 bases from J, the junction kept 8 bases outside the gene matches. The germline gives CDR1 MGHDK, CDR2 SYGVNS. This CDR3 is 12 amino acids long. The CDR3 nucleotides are TGTGCCCTTGAGGGAGGGAGGAATGAGCAGTTCTTC. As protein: CALEGGRNEQFF.

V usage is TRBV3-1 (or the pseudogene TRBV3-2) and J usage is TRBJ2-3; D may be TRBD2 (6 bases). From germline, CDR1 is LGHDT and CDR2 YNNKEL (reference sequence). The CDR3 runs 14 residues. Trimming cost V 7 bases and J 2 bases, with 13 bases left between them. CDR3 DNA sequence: TGTGCCAGCACCGAGGGGACTTCCACAGATACGCAGTATTTT. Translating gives CASTEGTSTDTQYF.

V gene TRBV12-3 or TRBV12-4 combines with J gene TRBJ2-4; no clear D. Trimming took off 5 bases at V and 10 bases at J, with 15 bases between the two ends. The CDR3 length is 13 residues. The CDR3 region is CASSPNRAEIQYF. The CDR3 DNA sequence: TGTGCCAGCAGTCCTAACCGGGCCGAAATTCAGTACTTC.